Sequencing of this TCR beta chain was carried out in a study of T cell repertoires in cytomegalovirus infection. The V and J ends lost 0 bases and 7 bases, in that order; junction bases with no gene match: 5. From germline, CDR1 is SQVTM and CDR2 ANQGSEA. CDR3 length: 14 residues. TCRdb independently ran MiXCR on the reads; one entry per CDR3 protein. The sample consists of about 920,000 distinct CDR3 sequences, approximately 31% of them appearing once. As to this clonotype: Antigen unknown.

The chain is built from TRBV29-1 and TRBJ1-2; TRBD1 aligns across 10 bases. The sequence was obtained from a human donor in good health (CMV status not recorded). Some clones in this sample may be carry-over from other donors' samples. The material sequenced was cultured CD8+ T cells from PBMCs, taken from culture after CMV antigen stimulation. CDR3 bases: TGCAGCGTTGAAGAGGTGGGACAGGGGACTGGCTACACCTTC. Protein: CSVEEVGQGTGYTF.